Listed here are 17 T cell receptor beta chains from one sample, sequenced in a study of cytotoxic CD8 clonotypes in ibrutinib-treated CLL. Using immunoSEQ multiplex PCR, the repertoire was profiled, and TCRdb retains in-frame clones only, with some absent. The profile shows approximately 130,000 clones, 84% of them singletons. The sample was PBMCs, taken after 24 months of ibrutinib treatment. These TCRs come from a human donor with chronic lymphocytic leukemia.

This chain links TRBV19 with TRBJ1-1; D is possibly TRBD1 (6 bases). Germline CDR1 and CDR2: LNHDA and SQIVND (reference sequence). CDR3 length: 15 residues. V gave up 1 base and J gave up 6 bases, with 15 bases separating them. In nucleotides, the CDR3 is TGTGCCAGTAGTATAGTAGAGGGGGAAGGGTCTGAAGCTTTCTTT. It yields the protein CASSIVEGEGSEAFF.

The chain employs TRBV7-2 and TRBJ1-2; D unresolved. This CDR3 spans 15 amino acids. The germline V gene has CDR1 SGHTA and CDR2 FQGNSA. V was trimmed by 3 bases and J by 0 bases, leaving 11 bases between them. The CDR3 is CASSFVIGPNYGYTF. The CDR3 nucleotides read TGTGCCAGCAGCTTCGTAATTGGCCCTAACTATGGCTACACCTTC.

The chain joins TRBV6-5 to TRBJ1-1; D not certain. CDR1 and CDR2 (germline): MNHEY, SVGAGI. This CDR3 spans 13 amino acids. Trimming stripped 7 bases from V and 0 bases from J, with 9 bases between. The CDR3 DNA sequence: TGTGCCAGCAAGGAAACGATGAACACTGAAGCTTTCTTT. Translating it yields CASKETMNTEAFF.

DNA of the CDR3: TGTGCCAGCAGCTCGAACAGGGGGCGGTACGAGCAGTACTTC. Amino acids: CASSSNRGRYEQYF. The chain carries TRBV6-5 and TRBJ2-7, with TRBD1 matching 9 bases. Germline assignment: CDR1 MNHEY and CDR2 SVGAGI. The CDR3 is 14 amino acids. Trimming at V came to 6 bases and at J to 4 bases, leaving 7 bases not matched to a gene.

With regard to this clone: The same CDR3 arises from other DNA sequences in this sample as well. This rearrangement joins TRBV4-1 to TRBJ1-5; 8 positions match TRBD1. Germline trimming cut 1 base from V and 6 bases from J; bases unmatched to any gene: 5. CDR3 length: 15 amino acids. Germline values: CDR1 MGHRA, CDR2 YSYEKL. CDR3 in DNA: TGCGCCAGCAGCCAAGCTGGACAGGGAGGTCAGCCCCAGCATTTT. It is translated as CASSQAGQGGQPQHF.

The chain links TRBV29-1 to TRBJ2-4; no clear D. Trimming shortened V by 5 bases and J by 0 bases, and 11 bases separated the two germline ends. This CDR3 is built from 14 residues. Germline CDR1 and CDR2: SQVTM and ANQGSEA. The CDR3 sequence is CSVRLTLAKNIQYF. CDR3 DNA sequence: TGCAGCGTTCGGCTCACACTAGCCAAAAACATTCAGTACTTC.

The rearrangement links TRBV6-1 to TRBJ2-7; D might be TRBD2 (6 bases). This CDR3 is 13 amino acids long. Between the trimmed V and J ends, which lost 6 bases and 3 bases, there was a span of 12 bases. CDR1 and CDR2 (germline): MNHNS, SASEGT. For the CDR3, the DNA is TGTGCCAGCAGGCGGACGGGAGTCTACGAGCAGTACTTC. It specifies CASRRTGVYEQYF.

This clone was picked up one time. This sequence joins TRBV7-2 and TRBJ1-1; D gene ambiguous. With 5 bases removed from V and 0 bases from J, the gap between germline ends came to 16 bases. Germline values: CDR1 SGHTA, CDR2 FQGNSA. This CDR3 comprises 16 residues. The CDR3 DNA reads as TGTGCCAGCAGCGGTCAGGTCCCTATCCTGAACACTGAAGCTTTCTTT. It translates to CASSGQVPILNTEAFF.

This chain connects TRBV7-6 to TRBJ2-7; TRBD1 might be the D (5 bases). Trimming removed 3 bases at V and 3 bases at J, with 12 bases between. The CDR3 extends over 14 amino acids. The germline V gene encodes CDR1 SGHVS and CDR2 FNYEAQ. In nucleotides, the CDR3 is TGTGCCAGCAGCTTCGACAGAAATCTCTACGAGCAGTACTTC. This translates into CASSFDRNLYEQYF. The full variable domain, with the rest looked up from reference TRBV7-6 and TRBJ2-7, is GAGVSQSPRYKVTKRGQDVALRCDPISGHVSLYWYRQALGQGPEFLTYFNYEAQQDKSGLPNDRFSAERPEGSISTLTIQRTEQRDSAMYRCASSFDRNLYEQYFGPGTRLTVT.

This chain uses TRBV5-1 with TRBJ2-7, with D possibly matching TRBD1 (6 bases). The CDR3 loop spans 15 amino acids. V dropped 2 bases and J dropped 1 base, with 13 bases sitting between them. CDR1 is SGHRS, CDR2 YFSETQ, per germline. The CDR3 DNA reads as TGCGCCAGCAGCTTAGGTTGGGACAATTCCTACGAGCAGTACTTC. It yields the protein CASSLGWDNSYEQYF. Filled out from reference TRBV5-1 and TRBJ2-7, the complete variable domain reads KAGVTQTPRYLIKTRGQQVTLSCSPISGHRSVSWYQQTPGQGLQFLFEYFSETQRNKGNFPGRFSGRQFSNSRSEMNVSTLELGDSALYLCASSLGWDNSYEQYFGPGTRLTVT.

This rearrangement joins TRBV30 to TRBJ1-3, with D possibly TRBD1 on 5 matching bases. V lost 6 bases, J lost 0 bases, and 12 bases lay in between. The CDR3 has 14 amino acids. Germline CDR1 GTSNPN, CDR2 SVGIG (reference sequence). The CDR3 protein is CACSDKSSGNTIYF. Here the CDR3 DNA reads TGTGCCTGTTCGGACAAGAGCTCTGGAAACACCATATATTTT.

This clone was seen a handful of times. The V call is TRBV30, the J call TRBJ1-5; D gene unclear. The germline V gene encodes CDR1 GTSNPN and CDR2 SVGIG (reference sequence). V lost 0 bases, J lost 2 bases, and 8 bases lay in between. The CDR3 is 14 amino acids. The CDR3 protein is CAWSVGIRNQPQHF. The DNA for the CDR3 is TGTGCCTGGAGTGTAGGGATCCGCAATCAGCCCCAGCATTTT.

This clone was seen more than once but under ten times. This chain connects TRBV9 to TRBJ1-1; possible D gene TRBD1, 5 bases. V was clipped by 0 bases and J by 1 base, with 10 bases between them. This CDR3 comprises 15 residues. Germline CDR1 reads SGDLS; CDR2 reads YYNGEE. CDR3 sequence: CASSVEAGRNTEAFF. The CDR3 DNA is TGTGCCAGCAGCGTAGAGGCAGGGCGGAACACTGAAGCTTTCTTT.

The chain joins TRBV30 to TRBJ1-2; D remains unclear. The CDR3 consists of 15 residues. Germline V gives CDR1 GTSNPN, CDR2 SVGIG (reference sequence). Trimming cost V 2 bases and J 4 bases, with 17 bases left between them. The CDR3 nucleotides are TGTGCCTGGAGTAATGAGGCAGTGCCCCGCTATGGCTACACCTTC. It yields the protein CAWSNEAVPRYGYTF.

The J gene is TRBJ2-2, the V gene TRBV7-2, with D perhaps matching TRBD2 (5 bases). The CDR3 extends over 14 amino acids. The germline CDR1 and CDR2 sequences are SGHTA and FQGNSA. V was clipped by 0 bases and J by 7 bases, with 9 bases between them. CDR3 sequence (DNA): TGTGCCAGCAGCTTAGCCCTAGCCCGCGGGGAGCTGTTTTTT. It specifies CASSLALARGELFF.

The chain has TRBV7-2 and TRBJ1-1; TRBD1 is a possible D gene (5 bases). The CDR3 runs to 14 residues. V was pared by 4 bases and J by 7 bases, with 16 bases between. CDR1 and CDR2 from the germline V gene are SGHTA and FQGNSA. In nucleotides, the CDR3 is TGTGCCAGCAGCTCGCGGGGCACAGGACTTGAAGCTTTCTTT. Protein: CASSSRGTGLEAFF.

This rearrangement joins TRBV29-1 to TRBJ1-5, with D unresolved. CDR1 SQVTM and CDR2 ANQGSEA come from the germline V gene. Trimming stripped 4 bases from V and 7 bases from J, with 8 bases between. The CDR3 covers 11 residues. CDR3 DNA: TGCAGCGTTGCTGGGCCCCAGCCCCAGCATTTT. Translating it yields CSVAGPQPQHF.